These T cell receptor beta chains were read from a single sample in a study of cytomegalovirus exposure and HLA in healthy donors. Clones were sequenced by immunoSEQ multiplex PCR, and TCRdb holds only the in-frame ones, with some missing. The sample holds 87,000 or so clones; about 77% are singletons and the top ten take 4.9%. Sequencing input: PBMCs. Source of these receptors: a woman between 40 and 50 years old in good health and CMV-seronegative. Each CDR3 is given with its conserved first and last residue. D genes are given only for firm matches. Some rows have no size entry. The others give once, few or many, or a class for an expanded clone.

abundance	d_gene	v_gene	j_gene	CDR3aa	CDR3nt
few	TRBD2	TRBV10-2	TRBJ2-1	CASTSGTSGAPSEQFF	TGCGCCAGCACCTCCGGGACTAGCGGGGCGCCCAGTGAGCAGTTCTTC
NA	TRBD1	TRBV6-1	TRBJ2-5	CASSDLKDRAKGRETQYF	TGTGCCAGCAGTGACCTAAAAGACAGGGCCAAGGGGCGGGAGACCCAGTACTTC
NA	TRBD1	TRBV19	TRBJ1-2	CASSTRTGIYGYTF	TGTGCCAGTAGCACCCGGACAGGCATCTATGGCTACACCTTC
NA	NA	TRBV19	TRBJ2-6	CASSQKPPGLRVTGSGANVLTF	TGTGCCAGTAGCCAGAAACCCCCGGGACTCCGGGTAACGGGCTCTGGGGCCAACGTCCTGACTTTC
NA	NA	TRBV6-5	TRBJ2-1	CASSYLKISSYNEQFF	TGTGCCAGCAGTTACTTAAAGATCAGCTCCTACAATGAGCAGTTCTTC
NA	NA	TRBV11-3	TRBJ2-1	CASSFYSTSYNEQFF	TGTGCCAGCAGCTTCTACAGTACCTCCTACAATGAGCAGTTCTTC
NA	TRBD1	TRBV29-1	TRBJ1-1	CSVAETGGQVWGTEAFF	TGCAGCGTTGCGGAGACAGGGGGACAAGTTTGGGGCACTGAAGCTTTCTTT
NA	NA	TRBV2	TRBJ1-5	CASRSTGPNQPQHF	TGTGCCAGCCGTTCGACAGGTCCCAATCAGCCCCAGCATTTT
once	TRBD1	TRBV19	TRBJ1-5	CASRKTGVEYSNQPQHF	TGTGCCAGTAGAAAGACAGGGGTGGAGTATAGCAATCAGCCCCAGCATTTT
NA	NA	TRBV29-1	TRBJ1-3	CSVNSGNTIYF	TGCAGCGTTAATAGCGGAAACACCATATATTTT
NA	TRBD1	TRBV5-4	TRBJ1-4	CASSFATGANEKLFF	TGTGCCAGCAGCTTCGCGACAGGGGCGAATGAAAAACTGTTTTTT
NA	NA	TRBV5-4	TRBJ1-1	CASSSMNTEAFF	TGTGCCAGCAGCTCAATGAACACTGAAGCTTTCTTT
many	TRBD1	TRBV19	TRBJ2-1	CASSRQGVGLNEQFF	TGTGCCAGTAGCCGACAGGGTGTGGGGTTGAATGAGCAGTTCTTC
NA	TRBD1	TRBV7-9	TRBJ1-3	CASSLWTGRNGNTIYF	TGTGCCAGCAGCCTCTGGACAGGGCGGAACGGAAACACCATATATTTT
NA	NA	TRBV2	TRBJ2-4	CASRLGLSQNIQYF	TGTGCCAGCAGGTTAGGACTGAGTCAGAACATTCAGTACTTC
NA	NA	TRBV19	TRBJ2-1	CASSLNSYNEQFF	TGTGCCAGTAGCCTAAACAGCTACAATGAGCAGTTCTTC